These 4 T cell receptor beta chains were all obtained from the same sample, sequenced in a study of shared clonotypes between healthy human individuals. Sequencing was performed with immunoSEQ multiplex PCR; in TCRdb, only in-frame clones are kept and a portion is missing. The data show over a million clones, roughly 95% seen once. The sample comprised naive CD4+ T cells sorted from blood. Subset given: CD45RA+ positively selected. The receptors derive from a man in his thirties or forties in good health.

The CDR3 reads CASSQTYSTEAFF. CDR3 nucleotides: TGTGCCAGCAGCCAGACATACAGCACTGAAGCTTTCTTT. The chain couples TRBV14 to TRBJ1-1; D is unresolved. Germline assignment: CDR1 SGHDN and CDR2 FVKESK. The CDR3 sequence is 13 residues long. The V and J ends lost 3 bases and 4 bases respectively, with 9 bases between them.

The rearrangement links TRBV4-1 to TRBJ2-3, with D perhaps assigned TRBD1 or TRBD2 (7 bases each). The V gene's germline CDR1 is MGHRA and CDR2 YSYEKL. This CDR3 has 17 amino acids. Trimming took 0 bases from V and 4 from J, leaving 17 bases between them. The CDR3, as DNA: TGCGCCAGCAGCCAAGATGGGCAGGGGGGGGTTCCAGATACGCAGTATTTT. Its protein is CASSQDGQGGVPDTQYF.

The chain has TRBV29-1 and TRBJ2-3; 8 bases are a match to TRBD1. V trimming: 6 bases; J trimming: 2 bases; junction bases outside the gene matches: 7. The CDR3 length is 14 residues. Germline values: CDR1 SQVTM, CDR2 ANQGSEA. The CDR3 coding sequence is TGCAGCGTGGTTACAGGGGGGCCCACAGATACGCAGTATTTT. It translates to CSVVTGGPTDTQYF.

The chain recombines TRBV14 with TRBJ2-5; perhaps D is TRBD1 or TRBD2 (5 bases each). Germline loops: CDR1 SGHDN, CDR2 FVKESK. The CDR3 runs to 15 residues. The germline V and J ends were trimmed by 4 bases and 0 bases, with 12 bases remaining between them. The CDR3 reads CASSPREFHQETQYF. DNA of the CDR3: TGTGCCAGCAGCCCCAGGGAGTTTCACCAAGAGACCCAGTACTTC.